Below, 5 T cell receptor beta chains from the same sample are listed, as sequenced in a study of Graves' ophthalmopathy and Graves' hyperthyroidism. The authors amplified TCR beta CDR3 regions, and they did so from RNA transcripts for repertoire sequencing. First-round RT-PCR used HTBI primers; second-round multiplex PCR followed. Via MiXCR, TCRdb re-called the multiplex PCR reads, giving one row per CDR3 protein. The sample consists of around 400,000 distinct CDR3 sequences, more than 20% of them appearing once. The sequenced material came from peripheral blood. The receptors stem from a woman under 30 with stable Graves' hyperthyroidism.

This clonotype has ten or more counts. The chain recombines TRBV14 with TRBJ2-5, with D possibly TRBD1 on 6 matching bases. Per germline, CDR1 SGHDN and CDR2 FVKESK. V lost 4 bases to trimming and J lost 5 bases, with 17 bases between them. The CDR3 has 15 residues. CDR3 DNA: TGTGCCAGCAGCCCAGGGACATCCAGACTGGAGACCCAGTACTTC. Protein: CASSPGTSRLETQYF.

There are many counts of this clonotype. This rearrangement joins TRBV7-2 to TRBJ2-7; TRBD2 agrees at 9 bases. The CDR3 is 15 amino acids. Germline values: CDR1 SGHTA, CDR2 FQGNSA. V shed 6 bases, J shed 3 bases, and the junction held 9 bases outside the gene matches. CDR3 coding DNA: TGTGCCAGCAGACCTAGGACTAGCGAGAACTACGAGCAGTACTTC. The encoded protein is CASRPRTSENYEQYF. Full variable domain (remainder filled in from reference TRBV7-2 and TRBJ2-7): GAGVSQSPSNKVTEKGKDVELRCDPISGHTALYWYRQSLGQGLEFLIYFQGNSAPDKSGLPSDRFSAERTGGSVSTLTIQRTQQEDSAVYLCASRPRTSENYEQYFGPGTRLTVT.

Many counts were recorded for this clonotype. This chain links TRBV2 with TRBJ1-5, with TRBD1 matching over 11 bases. Germline V gene sequence: CDR1 SNHLY, CDR2 FYNNEI. V lost 5 bases and J lost 6; bases outside the gene matches: 9. The length of the CDR3 is 16 residues. The CDR3 sequence: CASSSLGQGAGQPQHF. The DNA for the CDR3 is TGTGCCAGCAGTTCATTAGGACAGGGGGCGGGTCAGCCCCAGCATTTT.

This clonotype has ten or more counts. This chain connects TRBV6-5 to TRBJ1-5; D ambiguous. The V gene lost 7 bases and the J gene lost 3 bases, with 22 bases spanning the gap. The V gene's germline CDR1 is MNHEY and CDR2 SVGAGI. The CDR3 runs 17 residues. CDR3 region: CASNSPKGRGFNQPQHF. CDR3 DNA: TGTGCCAGCAATTCCCCAAAGGGAAGAGGGTTCAATCAGCCCCAGCATTTT.

There are a few counts of this clonotype. Here the CDR3 reads CASSPGLAGEIRSRAKNIQYF. Written as DNA, the CDR3 is TGTGCCAGTAGTCCCGGACTAGCGGGAGAGATCAGGTCTAGGGCCAAAAACATTCAGTACTTC. The V gene is TRBV19, the J gene TRBJ2-4, with 13 bases fitting TRBD2. Per germline, CDR1 LNHDA and CDR2 SQIVND (reference sequence). V gave up 5 bases and J gave up 1 base; unmatched junction bases: 17. This CDR3 contains 21 residues.